This entry lists 12 T cell receptor beta chains sequenced from one sample in a study of T cells after yellow fever vaccination. From the 5' RACE reads, TCRdb called clonotypes with MiXCR, one entry per CDR3 protein. The data show approximately 250,000 distinct CDR3 sequences, with about 3.9% seen just once and 19% held by the top ten. The sample here was PBMCs, taken 15 days after the yellow fever booster vaccination. The receptors originated from a man aged 18 to 29 who received the YFV17D yellow fever vaccine.

This clonotype was counted many times. The chain recombines TRBV11-2 with TRBJ2-1; 7 positions match TRBD2. The trim removed 3 bases at V and 9 bases at J, leaving 8 bases unmatched. The length of the CDR3 is 14 residues. Germline V gene sequence: CDR1 SGHAT, CDR2 FQNNGV. The CDR3 nucleotides are TGTGCCAGCAGCTTTCGACTAGCTATTAGTGAGCAGTTCTTC. This codes for CASSFRLAISEQFF.

This clonotype has only a few counts. In DNA form, the CDR3 reads TGCAGCGTTGAGGCAGGTGAAAAACTGTTTTTT. Translation gives CSVEAGEKLFF. The chain employs TRBV29-1 and TRBJ1-4; D not resolved. The CDR3 runs to 11 residues. CDR1 is SQVTM and CDR2 is ANQGSEA in the germline V gene. V was clipped by 3 bases and J by 7 bases, with 6 bases between them.

Many counts were recorded for this clonotype. V and J are TRBV5-1 and TRBJ2-1; the match to TRBD1 covers 7 bases. V was pared by 4 bases and J by 8 bases, with 6 bases of the junction left unmatched. This CDR3 contains 13 residues. Germline V gene sequence: CDR1 SGHRS, CDR2 YFSETQ. The CDR3 nucleotides are TGCGCCAGCAGCCCCGGGACAGCGGATGAGCAGTTCTTC. The encoded protein is CASSPGTADEQFF.

In its sample, this clonotype was seen many times. The chain couples TRBV3-1 to TRBJ2-2; 8 nucleotides agree with TRBD2. Unmatched junction bases numbered 4, after V lost 3 bases and J lost 4 bases. There are 15 residues in the CDR3. Germline assignment: CDR1 LGHDT and CDR2 YNNKEL (reference sequence). The CDR3 reads CASSQRTSGTGELFF. CDR3 nucleotides: TGTGCCAGCAGCCAGAGAACTAGCGGCACCGGGGAGCTGTTTTTT.

This clonotype was counted many times. The chain employs TRBV5-1 and TRBJ1-2; D not resolved. The V end was cut by 0 bases, the J end by 8 bases, with 14 bases between. Per the germline V gene, CDR1 is SGHRS and CDR2 is YFSETQ. The CDR3 is 14 residues long. The CDR3 loop is CASSLEVAGQGYTF. Written as DNA, the CDR3 is TGCGCCAGCAGCTTGGAGGTAGCCGGGCAAGGCTACACCTTC.

This clonotype was seen many times. The J gene is TRBJ2-5, the V gene TRBV7-6, with 9 nucleotides matching TRBD2. The CDR3 has 18 amino acids. Germline V gene lookup returns CDR1 SGHVS and CDR2 FNYEAQ. V lost 5 bases, J lost 0 bases, and 13 bases stayed unmatched. CDR3 loop: CASSPVLAGGEYQETQYF. The CDR3 DNA reads TGTGCCAGCAGCCCTGTACTCGCGGGGGGGGAGTACCAAGAGACCCAGTACTTC.

A note on this clonotype: One base away lies a much larger clone, so this may be a sequencing read error. The chain recombines TRBV18 with TRBJ2-3; 7 bases align to TRBD2. The CDR3 is made up of 16 amino acids. In germline, CDR1 is KGHSH, CDR2 LQKENI. The CDR3 DNA reads TGTGCCAGCTCACCAGGAACGGGGGGAAACACAGTTACGCAGTATTTT. It yields the protein CASSPGTGGNTVTQYF.

This clonotype was seen ten or more times. The chain combines TRBV12-3 or TRBV12-4 with TRBJ1-6; D ambiguous. The CDR3 has 11 amino acids. With 11 bases removed from V and 14 bases from J, the gap between germline ends came to 16 bases. For the CDR3, the DNA is TGTGCCGGGTCGGTGGCCCTCACCCTCCACTTT. This translates into CAGSVALTLHF.

This clonotype was counted ten times or more. The V call is TRBV11-2, the J call TRBJ1-2, with D possibly being TRBD1 (5 bases). Germline assignment: CDR1 SGHAT and CDR2 FQNNGV. V lost 7 bases to trimming and J lost 4 bases, with 13 bases between them. CDR3 length: 13 amino acids. CDR3 sequence: CASTRGWVYGYTF. The CDR3 nucleotides read TGTGCCAGCACCCGGGGGTGGGTCTATGGCTACACCTTC.

This clonotype has ten or more counts. The CDR3 DNA is TGTGCCAGCAGCCCTACAGAAAGGACCCAGTACTTC. The encoded protein is CASSPTERTQYF. The rearrangement links TRBV3-1 to TRBJ2-5; D is undetermined. Germline-derived CDR1 and CDR2 are LGHDT and YNNKEL (reference sequence). Trimming removed 4 bases at V and 7 bases at J, with 10 bases between. There are 12 residues in the CDR3.

There are many counts of this clonotype. The chain couples TRBV7-2 to TRBJ2-4; 10 bases are shared with TRBD1. Germline trimming cut 1 base from V and 7 bases from J; bases unmatched to any gene: 1. Germline values: CDR1 SGHTA, CDR2 FQGNSA. This CDR3 contains 14 residues. CDR3 sequence reads: CASSLEGQGNIQYF. Written as DNA, the CDR3 is TGTGCCAGCAGCTTAGAGGGACAGGGGAACATTCAGTACTTC.

This clonotype has ten or more counts. The chain is built from TRBV7-3 and TRBJ2-3; maybe TRBD1 (5 bases). Trimming took off 2 bases at V and 5 bases at J, with 11 bases between the two ends. CDR1 is SGHTA, CDR2 FQGTGA, per germline. CDR3 length: 14 amino acids. The CDR3 DNA reads TGTGCCAGCAGCTTAGGTGGGGCCGAAGATACGCAGTATTTT. It specifies CASSLGGAEDTQYF. Full variable domain (missing parts from reference TRBV7-3 and TRBJ2-3): GAGVSQTPSNKVTEKGKYVELRCDPISGHTALYWYRQSLGQGPEFLIYFQGTGAADDSGLPNDRFFAVRPEGSVSTLKIQRTERGDSAVYLCASSLGGAEDTQYFGPGTRLTVL.